This T cell receptor beta chain was identified during a study of cytomegalovirus exposure and HLA in healthy donors. Donors consisted of healthy bone marrow donors. Whole-study findings and limits: TCR beta sequences numbering fewer than 20,000 were associated with HLA alleles at 0.05 false discovery rate in a later analysis. Investigators reported approximately 150 TCR beta chains as tied to cytomegalovirus.

Note on this clone: Its antigen is unidentified.

The PCR was carried out with 60 Vbeta primers and 13 Jbeta primers. TCRdb keeps only in-frame clones here, not all; method: immunoSEQ multiplex PCR. The data include some 75,000 clones; the top ten clones carry around 7.5%. The CDR3 contains 11 residues. Trimming shortened V by 10 bases and J by 6 bases, and 10 bases separated the two germline ends. Germline V gene data show CDR1 as MGHDK and CDR2 as SYGVNS. This sequence originates from a female donor in good health and CMV-seropositive. The chain uses TRBV25-1 and TRBJ2-1, with a tentative D call TRBD2 (5 bases). Sequencing was performed on PBMCs. CDR3 region: CATAETNEQFF. CDR3 DNA: TGTGCCACAGCGGAAACCAATGAGCAGTTCTTC. The full variable domain, completed using reference TRBV25-1 and TRBJ2-1, is EADIYQTPRYLVIGTGKKITLECSQTMGHDKMYWYQQDPGMELHLIHYSYGVNSTEKGDLSSESTVSRIRTEHFPLTLESARPSHTSQYLCATAETNEQFFGPGTRLTVL.